This TCR beta chain was recovered during a study of blood T cell repertoires in COVID-19. Turning to the study itself: There were acute and convalescent COVID-19 samples, and they came from the United States, Italy and Spain. PBMCs, B-cell-depleted T cells, or T cells provided the cDNA or gDNA that made up the material.

The CDR3 is 14 residues long. V was shortened by 2 bases and J by 5 bases, with 12 bases between the two germline ends. Germline values: CDR1 MNHNS, CDR2 SASEGT. In the authors' methods: Amplifying reference gene primers gave estimates of nucleated cell counts. Produced via immunoSEQ multiplex PCR; TCRdb's table is partial and in-frame only. V and J calls and clone size are copied from that table; D and trimming were computed from the DNA. The sample includes some 240,000 clones, 65% to 85% of them seen just once. This sequence joins TRBV6-1 and TRBJ1-2; D perhaps matches TRBD1 (5 bases). The sequence was obtained from a woman between 35 and 50 years old who had recovered from COVID-19. The specimen was peripheral blood. The CDR3 region is CASSEHGGSYGYTF. The CDR3 DNA reads TGTGCCAGCAGTGAACACGGGGGAAGTTATGGCTACACCTTC.